This T cell receptor (beta chain) was observed in a study of spatial heterogeneity in lung cancer. About the study: Sequence detection consistently recorded a greater number of beta-chain than alpha-chain sequences. In the raw reads, each unique TCR and UMI combination was present more than ten times on average. Overall study findings and caveats: Higher tumor mutation counts went along with higher counts of expanded intratumoral alpha and beta TCRs. Alpha chain coverage of tumor T cells was estimated at about 6.3%, and beta chain coverage at 13% to 15%.

TCRdb re-called the 5' RACE reads with MiXCR, one entry per CDR3 protein. The repertoire holds roughly 10,000 distinct CDR3 sequences, with approximately 7.2% as singletons. The time point is: sample taken at primary tumor resection. The sample holds many counts of this clonotype. Its antigen is currently unknown. V gave up 1 base and J gave up 8 bases; unmatched junction bases: 11. This CDR3 has 17 residues. From germline, CDR1 is LGHDT and CDR2 YNNKEL (reference sequence). Sequencing was performed on lung tumor tissue, taken at surgery. The chain couples TRBV3-1 to TRBJ1-6, with 7 bases that match TRBD1. The receptor was derived from a female donor with early-stage non-small cell lung cancer. The CDR3 spells CASSQVQGPDRDSPLHF. The DNA for the CDR3 is TGTGCCAGCAGCCAAGTCCAGGGCCCCGACAGGGATTCACCCCTCCACTTT.